Presented here are 23 T cell receptor beta chains from one specimen sequenced in a study of CD8 T cells in cerebrospinal fluid in Alzheimer's disease. With the 10x single-cell sequencing reads reprocessed, TCRdb shows one record per CDR3 protein and no DNA. The listing records 650 to 950 distinct CDR3 sequences. The sequenced sample consisted of cerebrospinal fluid. These TCRs come from a human donor with Parkinson's disease.

According to its frequency, this clonotype is large. The J gene is TRBJ1-1, the V gene TRBV6-2 or TRBV6-3; checking the TCRdb D call of TRBD1 is not possible without DNA. This CDR3 region has 13 residues. Germline lookup yields CDR1 MNHEY and CDR2 SVGEGT. CDR3 amino acids: CASNVQGSTEAFF.

This clonotype is labeled large based on frequency. The chain links TRBV20-1 to TRBJ1-2; checking the TCRdb D call of TRBD1 is not possible without DNA. Germline V gene lookup returns CDR1 DFQATT and CDR2 SNEGSKA (reference sequence). The CDR3 totals 13 residues. This CDR3 reads CSATIGTGKGYTF.

Considering frequency, this clonotype is medium-sized. V is TRBV5-4 and J is TRBJ2-7; the D call of TRBD1 rests on TCRdb alone, since no DNA is present to check it. CDR3 length: 14 residues. CDR1 and CDR2 from the germline V gene are SGHNT and YYREEE (reference sequence). This CDR3 reads CASSDQTGYYEQYF.

By frequency, this clonotype is medium-sized. The chain carries TRBV19 and TRBJ1-3. Germline V gene lookup returns CDR1 LNHDA and CDR2 SQIVND (reference sequence). The length of the CDR3 is 15 residues. The CDR3 reads CASSTTGTPGNTIYF. The variable domain in full, completed from reference TRBV19 and TRBJ1-3, reads DGGITQSPKYLFRKEGQNVTLSCEQNLNHDAMYWYRQDPGQGLRLIYYSQIVNDFQKGDIAEGYSVSREKKESFPLTVTSAQKNPTAFYLCASSTTGTPGNTIYFGEGSWLTVV.

This clonotype ranks as medium-sized in terms of frequency. The chain employs TRBV6-5 and TRBJ1-1. The germline CDR1 and CDR2 sequences are MNHEY and SVGAGI. CDR3 length equals 15 residues. This CDR3 reads CASSYSFLGGTEAFF.

This clonotype is identified as medium-sized from frequency. This sequence joins TRBV6-1 and TRBJ1-2; as DNA is missing, the TRBD1 call by TCRdb cannot be tested. CDR1 is MNHNS, CDR2 SASEGT, per germline. The CDR3 consists of 15 residues. CDR3 sequence reads: CASRSGGTGGDGYTF.

The rearrangement joins TRBV20-1 to TRBJ1-4. The CDR3 sequence is 13 residues long. CDR1 DFQATT and CDR2 SNEGSKA come from the germline V gene (reference sequence). CDR3 loop: CSADGLTNEKLFF.

According to its frequency, this clonotype is large. The rearrangement joins TRBV30 to TRBJ2-2. This CDR3 contains 15 residues. Germline CDR1 and CDR2: GTSNPN and SVGIG (reference sequence). Here the CDR3 reads CAWSVLAVTTGELFF.

By frequency, this clonotype registers medium-sized. The V gene is TRBV6-2 or TRBV6-3, the J gene TRBJ1-5; the TCRdb call, TRBD1, lacks DNA for checking. This CDR3 region has 15 residues. Germline V gene lookup returns CDR1 MNHEY and CDR2 SVGEGT. CDR3 amino acids: CASSRNYRGPQPQHF.

This clonotype ranks as medium-sized in terms of frequency. CDR3 sequence reads: CSAQILDYGYTF. The chain has TRBV20-1 and TRBJ1-2. CDR1 is DFQATT, CDR2 SNEGSKA, per germline (reference sequence). The CDR3 loop spans 12 amino acids.

This clonotype is labeled medium-sized based on frequency. This chain joins TRBV27 and TRBJ2-7; without DNA, the TCRdb call of TRBD1 cannot be checked. The length of the CDR3 is 15 residues. Germline loops: CDR1 MNHEY, CDR2 SMNVEV (reference sequence). The CDR3 region is CASSQLGTGADEQYF.

Judged by frequency, this clonotype is medium-sized (0.01 to 0.1%). The chain's CDR3 is CAWRDRVIEAFF. The chain uses TRBV30 and TRBJ1-1; TCRdb's D gene call, TRBD1, goes unchecked for lack of DNA. This CDR3 spans 12 amino acids. Germline CDR1 and CDR2: GTSNPN and SVGIG (reference sequence).

In terms of frequency, this clonotype is medium-sized. The chain employs TRBV7-9 and TRBJ2-7; the D call from TCRdb, TRBD1, cannot be confirmed without DNA. Germline V lookup: CDR1 SEHNR, CDR2 FQNEAQ (reference sequence). This CDR3 spans 14 amino acids. This CDR3 is CASSLERGAYEQYF. Supplemented by reference TRBV7-9 and TRBJ2-7, the full variable domain reads DTGVSQNPRHKITKRGQNVTFRCDPISEHNRLYWYRQTLGQGPEFLTYFQNEAQLEKSRLLSDRFSAERPKGSFSTLEIQRTEQGDSAMYLCASSLERGAYEQYFGPGTRLTVT.

By frequency, this clonotype is large. The genes are TRBV20-1 and TRBJ2-2; TCRdb calls TRBD2, which cannot be checked without DNA. Germline CDR1 DFQATT, CDR2 SNEGSKA (reference sequence). The CDR3 is made up of 15 amino acids. This CDR3 is CSAAAGTSLTGELFF.

This clonotype ranks as large in terms of frequency. The chain has TRBV9 and TRBJ2-7; absent DNA, TCRdb's TRBD1 call cannot be checked. The CDR3 covers 13 residues. The V gene's germline CDR1 is SGDLS and CDR2 YYNGEE. The CDR3 reads CASSGQGAYEQYF.

This clonotype is identified as large from frequency. The chain employs TRBV3-1 and TRBJ2-1. The length of the CDR3 is 16 residues. Germline CDR1 LGHDT, CDR2 YNNKEL (reference sequence). The chain's CDR3 is CASSHLKASSYNEQFF.

This clonotype is identified as large (0.1 to 1%) from frequency. This chain links TRBV2 with TRBJ1-1; no DNA is available, so the TRBD1 call from TCRdb remains unchecked. The CDR3 runs 12 residues. The germline V gene has CDR1 SNHLY and CDR2 FYNNEI. The CDR3: CASKGFMTEAFF.

This clonotype counts as medium-sized by frequency. CDR3 sequence: CASSLVAGGLDNEQFF. The J gene is TRBJ2-1, the V gene TRBV9; the D call of TRBD2 rests on TCRdb alone, since no DNA is present to check it. The CDR3 is made up of 16 amino acids. Germline V gives CDR1 SGDLS, CDR2 YYNGEE.

This clonotype shows up as medium-sized by frequency. The genes are TRBV4-1 and TRBJ1-4; checking the TCRdb D call of TRBD1 is not possible without DNA. CDR1 and CDR2 (germline): MGHRA, YSYEKL. This CDR3 has 16 amino acids. The CDR3 loop reads CASSPGQGATNEKLFF.

This clonotype is identified as large from frequency. The J gene is TRBJ1-1, the V gene TRBV18; TCRdb returns TRBD1, unconfirmable since there is no DNA. This CDR3 region has 14 residues. Germline CDR1 reads KGHSH; CDR2 reads LQKENI. CDR3 protein: CASSRNTGATEAFF.

This clonotype is identified as large (0.1 to 1%) from frequency. The chain is built from TRBV10-3 and TRBJ1-2; TCRdb outputs TRBD1, but without DNA this stays unchecked. The V gene's germline CDR1 is ENHRY and CDR2 SYGVKD. This CDR3 contains 13 residues. CDR3 in amino acids: CAISEGTVDGYTF.

This clonotype is labeled large based on frequency. The rearrangement links TRBV6-5 to TRBJ1-5; TCRdb returns TRBD1, unconfirmable since there is no DNA. CDR3 length: 15 residues. The germline gives CDR1 MNHEY, CDR2 SVGAGI. CDR3 in amino acids: CASSAYRGGNQPQHF.

Its frequency marks this clonotype as medium-sized. The chain uses TRBV6-6 and TRBJ2-7; TCRdb's D call of TRBD2 is untestable without DNA. Germline CDR1 is MNHNY and CDR2 is SVGAGI (reference sequence). The CDR3 is made up of 18 amino acids. CDR3 region: CASSSPGLAGGPTYEQYF.